This passage covers 29 T cell receptor beta chains from one sample sequenced in a study of OX40 agonist ivuxolimab in advanced cancers. Sequenced by immunoSEQ multiplex PCR; TCRdb stores in-frame clones only, minus some. Of 77,000 or so clones listed, 85% to 95% were seen once; the top ten hold approximately 11%. The material sequenced was CD4+ or CD8+ T cells sorted from blood, taken in a trial of the OX40 agonist ivuxolimab. These receptors were taken from an adult with an advanced solid tumor such as melanoma, head and neck, liver or kidney cancer.

The chain links TRBV7-9 to TRBJ2-1; 9 bases agree with TRBD1. Germline V gene lookup returns CDR1 SEHNR and CDR2 FQNEAQ (reference sequence). V shed 5 bases and J 8 bases; nucleotides not matched to a gene: 4. The CDR3 runs 13 residues. The chain's CDR3 is CASSETGGDEQFF. DNA for the CDR3: TGTGCCAGCAGCGAAACAGGGGGCGATGAGCAGTTCTTC.

V and J are TRBV13 and TRBJ1-2; TRBD1 might be the D (6 bases). The ends were cut back, 5 bases at V and 6 bases at J, with 13 bases in the middle. The CDR3 covers 13 residues. The V gene's germline CDR1 is PRHDT and CDR2 FYEKMQ (reference sequence). CDR3 loop: CASSLAGEDGYTF. CDR3 nucleotide sequence: TGTGCCAGCAGCCTCGCAGGGGAGGATGGCTACACCTTC.

The chain carries TRBV7-6 and TRBJ2-3, with TRBD1 matching 7 bases. Germline CDR1 and CDR2: SGHVS and FNYEAQ. This CDR3 has 13 residues. J gave up 0 bases and V 7 bases, and 1 base lay outside the gene matches. The CDR3 DNA sequence: TGTGCCAGCAAGGGGGCTAGCACAGATACGCAGTATTTT. This sequence encodes CASKGASTDTQYF.

V is TRBV10-1 and J is TRBJ2-1; D not certain. The CDR3 consists of 12 residues. From germline, CDR1 is WNHNN and CDR2 SYGVQD (reference sequence). V lost 4 bases and J 8 bases, leaving 9 bases between the germline ends. For the CDR3, the DNA is TGCGCCAGCAGTGCGTCTGGCTATGAGCAGTTCTTC. It translates to CASSASGYEQFF.

DNA for the CDR3: TGTGCCAGCAGCTTAGGGGGGACAGGGCTCAACTATGGCTACACCTTC. Translating it yields CASSLGGTGLNYGYTF. The chain is built from TRBV7-9 and TRBJ1-2; 9 bases line up with TRBD1. The germline V gene has CDR1 SEHNR and CDR2 FQNEAQ (reference sequence). The CDR3 is made up of 16 amino acids. J was trimmed by 2 bases and V by 1 base; bases with no gene match: 5.

This rearrangement joins TRBV7-9 to TRBJ2-2; possibly TRBD1 or TRBD2 for D (6 bases each). V was clipped by 4 bases and J by 1 base, with 22 bases between them. The germline CDR1 and CDR2 sequences are SEHNR and FQNEAQ (reference sequence). The CDR3 is 19 amino acids. In DNA form, the CDR3 reads TGTGCCAGCAGCTCTACGGAGAGGGGGGCGTACGAGAACACCGGGGAGCTGTTTTTT. As protein: CASSSTERGAYENTGELFF.

The V gene is TRBV7-6, the J gene TRBJ1-4; D remains ambiguous. The V end lost 1 base, the J end lost 12 bases, and 9 bases lay between the germline ends. CDR3 length: 12 amino acids. CDR1 and CDR2 (germline): SGHVS, FNYEAQ. CDR3 coding DNA: TGTGCCAGCAGCTTAGTGAGGAATGAACTGTTTTTT. Its protein is CASSLVRNELFF.

This clone appeared a single time. This chain uses TRBV7-8 with TRBJ2-7; the D gene is possibly TRBD1 (6 bases). V lost 6 bases and J lost 3, with 12 bases in between. The CDR3 totals 13 residues. Germline assignment: CDR1 SGHVS and CDR2 FQNEAQ. The CDR3 DNA is TGTGCCAGCAGGATAAAAGGGGGCTACGAGCAGTACTTC. This encodes CASRIKGGYEQYF.

CDR3 bases: TGTGCCAGCAGTCCCACCGGCGGGGGCTCCTACGAGCAGTACTTC. Translation: CASSPTGGGSYEQYF. This chain joins TRBV2 and TRBJ2-7, with 7 bases identical to TRBD2. CDR3 length: 15 amino acids. After removal of 5 bases from V and 0 bases from J, the junction contained 7 bases not matched to a gene. From germline, CDR1 is SNHLY and CDR2 FYNNEI.

V gene TRBV7-2 combines with J gene TRBJ2-7; D is undetermined. This CDR3 is 11 amino acids long. Germline V gene sequence: CDR1 SGHTA, CDR2 FQGNSA. With 3 bases removed from V and 4 bases from J, the gap between germline ends came to 4 bases. The CDR3 coding sequence is TGTGCCAGCAGCTTTAGTTACGAGCAGTACTTC. Its protein is CASSFSYEQYF.

This chain joins TRBV27 and TRBJ2-7; TRBD2 might be the D (7 bases). The V gene lost 3 bases and the J gene lost 5 bases, with 11 bases spanning the gap. This CDR3 region has 13 residues. CDR1 and CDR2 (germline): MNHEY, SMNVEV (reference sequence). This chain's CDR3 is CASSFPGGHEQYF. The CDR3 coding sequence is TGTGCCAGCAGTTTCCCCGGGGGGCACGAGCAGTACTTC.

V is TRBV9 and J is TRBJ2-1; maybe TRBD2 (5 bases). V lost 0 bases to trimming and J lost 6 bases, with 10 bases between them. CDR1 and CDR2 from the germline V gene are SGDLS and YYNGEE. The CDR3 loop spans 14 amino acids. In DNA form, the CDR3 reads TGTGCCAGCAGCGTAGCTCCTAGCTTCAATGAGCAGTTCTTC. Its translation: CASSVAPSFNEQFF.

V is TRBV10-3 and J is TRBJ2-1; 9 positions match TRBD1. Germline CDR1 and CDR2: ENHRY and SYGVKD. Trimming cost V 6 bases and J 9 bases; bases outside gene matches: 9. The CDR3 covers 14 residues. The CDR3 is CAIRGQGGGGEQFF. In nucleotides, the CDR3 is TGTGCCATCAGGGGACAGGGAGGCGGCGGTGAGCAGTTCTTC.

V is TRBV11-2 and J is TRBJ1-1; no reliable D call. CDR3 length: 11 amino acids. The germline V gene has CDR1 SGHAT and CDR2 FQNNGV. Trimming pared 1 base from V and 6 bases from J, leaving 3 bases between. CDR3 residues: CASSLVAEAFF. Written as DNA, the CDR3 is TGTGCCAGCAGCTTAGTGGCTGAAGCTTTCTTT.

Only one count was recorded for this clone. The chain joins TRBV20-1 to TRBJ1-2; D is unclear. Germline V lookup: CDR1 DFQATT, CDR2 SNEGSKA (reference sequence). V lost 5 bases and J 8 bases, leaving 9 bases between the germline ends. CDR3 length: 10 residues. The CDR3 spells CSAAPRGYTF. As DNA, the CDR3 is TGCAGTGCTGCCCCCAGGGGCTACACCTTC.

This chain uses TRBV5-1 with TRBJ2-7; D not certain. Trimming removed 1 base from V and 3 bases from J, with 11 bases in between. The CDR3 is 14 amino acids. Germline V lookup: CDR1 SGHRS, CDR2 YFSETQ. Here the CDR3 reads CASSLSSLYYEQYF. DNA for the CDR3: TGCGCCAGCAGCTTGAGCAGTCTTTACTACGAGCAGTACTTC.

This sequence joins TRBV6-6 and TRBJ2-1; D is uncertain. The CDR3 sequence is 13 residues long. V lost 1 base and J 8 bases, leaving 9 bases between the germline ends. Per germline, CDR1 MNHNY and CDR2 SVGAGI (reference sequence). In nucleotides, the CDR3 is TGTGCCAGCAGTTACTTGTCAAACGATGAGCAGTTCTTC. It codes for CASSYLSNDEQFF.

The gene calls are TRBV4-1 and TRBJ1-3; D might be TRBD1 (5 bases). The CDR3 loop spans 14 amino acids. Germline V lookup: CDR1 MGHRA, CDR2 YSYEKL. The V end lost 2 bases, the J end lost 4 bases, and 9 bases lay between the germline ends. This chain's CDR3 is CASSQFGDGNTIYF. The CDR3 DNA sequence: TGCGCCAGCAGCCAATTCGGGGACGGAAACACCATATATTTT.

This clone came up once. V gene TRBV10-3 combines with J gene TRBJ1-3; tentative D call: TRBD1 (6 bases). V lost 10 bases to trimming and J lost 2 bases, with 12 bases between them. The CDR3 has 13 residues. Germline V gene data show CDR1 as ENHRY and CDR2 as SYGVKD. CDR3 DNA sequence: TGTGCCACCATGGGGGGCCCTGGAAACACCATATATTTT. Residues: CATMGGPGNTIYF.

This chain uses TRBV6-5 with TRBJ2-7; TRBD2 matches 7 bases. CDR3 length: 13 amino acids. V dropped 6 bases and J dropped 3; count of bases not matched to a gene: 5. Germline V CDR1 and CDR2: MNHEY, SVGAGI. This CDR3 is CASSVGGYYEQYF. The DNA of the CDR3 is TGTGCCAGCAGCGTGGGAGGGTACTACGAGCAGTACTTC.

The rearrangement joins TRBV27 to TRBJ2-7, with TRBD1 identical over 8 bases. There are 15 residues in the CDR3. V dropped 6 bases and J dropped 2; count of bases not matched to a gene: 9. Germline V gene lookup returns CDR1 MNHEY and CDR2 SMNVEV (reference sequence). CDR3 nucleotides: TGTGCCAGCAGGGCCGGCAGGGGGCCCACCTACGAGCAGTACTTC. It is translated as CASRAGRGPTYEQYF.

The chain joins TRBV5-1 to TRBJ2-5; 7 nucleotides align to TRBD2. The CDR3 runs 17 residues. V lost 2 bases, J lost 1 base, and 11 bases stayed unmatched. CDR1 SGHRS and CDR2 YFSETQ come from the germline V gene. CDR3 in DNA: TGCGCCAGCAGCTTCCTTAGTGTGAGGGAGGGCCAAGAGACCCAGTACTTC. It is translated as CASSFLSVREGQETQYF.

This rearrangement joins TRBV13 to TRBJ2-3; D remains unclear. CDR3 length: 17 amino acids. CDR1 and CDR2 (germline): PRHDT, FYEKMQ (reference sequence). V shed 3 bases and J shed 2 bases, with 18 bases lying between them. This chain's CDR3 is CASSFGSTGTTTDTQYF. For the CDR3, the DNA is TGTGCCAGCAGCTTTGGCAGTACCGGAACGACCACAGATACGCAGTATTTT.

This clone was counted once. This chain links TRBV13 with TRBJ2-7; D may be TRBD1 (5 bases). Trimming stripped 2 bases from V and 5 bases from J, with 16 bases between. Germline V CDR1 and CDR2: PRHDT, FYEKMQ (reference sequence). This CDR3 has 15 residues. CDR3 bases: TGTGCCAGCAGCTTACAGTCCAGGGCCCACCACGAGCAGTACTTC. The encoded protein is CASSLQSRAHHEQYF.

V gene TRBV9 combines with J gene TRBJ1-6; maybe TRBD1 (5 bases). V gave up 4 bases and J gave up 7 bases, with 15 bases separating them. CDR3 length equals 15 residues. From germline, CDR1 is SGDLS and CDR2 YYNGEE. CDR3 nucleotides: TGTGCCAGCAGCCCCGGGGGGGGAGGAAATTCACCCCTCCACTTT. Translated, it gives CASSPGGGGNSPLHF.

This chain uses TRBV7-2 with TRBJ2-7, with D perhaps assigned TRBD1 or TRBD2 (6 bases each). CDR3 length: 16 amino acids. Trimming stripped 5 bases from V and 0 bases from J, with 17 bases between. Germline assignment: CDR1 SGHTA and CDR2 FQGNSA. The CDR3 sequence: CASSQEGGTDSYEQYF. CDR3 nucleotides: TGTGCCAGCAGCCAAGAGGGGGGTACCGACTCCTACGAGCAGTACTTC. Supplemented by reference TRBV7-2 and TRBJ2-7, the full variable domain reads GAGVSQSPSNKVTEKGKDVELRCDPISGHTALYWYRQSLGQGLEFLIYFQGNSAPDKSGLPSDRFSAERTGGSVSTLTIQRTQQEDSAVYLCASSQEGGTDSYEQYFGPGTRLTVT.

The V call is TRBV27, the J call TRBJ1-5, with D possibly TRBD1 on 5 matching bases. V was pared by 3 bases and J by 6 bases, with 9 bases between. Germline CDR1 MNHEY, CDR2 SMNVEV (reference sequence). The CDR3 runs 13 residues. The DNA of the CDR3 is TGTGCCAGCAGTTTGACAGTAAGTCAGCCCCAGCATTTT. Amino acids: CASSLTVSQPQHF.

In DNA form, the CDR3 reads TGTGCCATCAGTGACGCCGAGGGGAGGGGTACGCGAAACACTGAAGCTTTCTTT. Amino acids: CAISDAEGRGTRNTEAFF. The chain combines TRBV10-3 with TRBJ1-1, with D possibly being TRBD1 (5 bases). This CDR3 region has 18 residues. CDR1 and CDR2 from the germline V gene are ENHRY and SYGVKD. V was cut by 3 bases and J by 2 bases, with 22 bases left in between.

V usage is TRBV7-2 and J usage is TRBJ1-1, with D uncertain. The V end was cut by 2 bases, the J end by 2 bases, with 0 bases between. Per germline, CDR1 SGHTA and CDR2 FQGNSA. CDR3 size: 11 residues. CDR3 in DNA: TGTGCCAGCAGCTTAAACACTGAAGCTTTCTTT. Translating gives CASSLNTEAFF.